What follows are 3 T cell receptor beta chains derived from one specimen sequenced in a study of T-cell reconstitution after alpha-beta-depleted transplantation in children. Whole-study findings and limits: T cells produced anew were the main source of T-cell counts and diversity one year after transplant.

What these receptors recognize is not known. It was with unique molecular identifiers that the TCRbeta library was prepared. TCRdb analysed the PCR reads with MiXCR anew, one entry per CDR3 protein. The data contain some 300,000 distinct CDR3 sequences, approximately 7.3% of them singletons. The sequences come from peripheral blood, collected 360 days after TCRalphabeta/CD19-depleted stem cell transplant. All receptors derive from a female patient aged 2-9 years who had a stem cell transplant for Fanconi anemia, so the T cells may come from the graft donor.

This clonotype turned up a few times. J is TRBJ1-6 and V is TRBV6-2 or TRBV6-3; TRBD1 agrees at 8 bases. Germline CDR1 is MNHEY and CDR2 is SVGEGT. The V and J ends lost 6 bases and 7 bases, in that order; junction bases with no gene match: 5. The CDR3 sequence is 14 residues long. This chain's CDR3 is CASRTGTGNSPLHF. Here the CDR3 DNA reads TGTGCCAGCAGAACCGGGACAGGAAATTCACCCCTCCACTTT.

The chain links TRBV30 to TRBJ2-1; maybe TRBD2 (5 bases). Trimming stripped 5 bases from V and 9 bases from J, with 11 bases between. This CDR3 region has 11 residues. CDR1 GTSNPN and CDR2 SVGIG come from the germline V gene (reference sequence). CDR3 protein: CAWAVEGEQFF. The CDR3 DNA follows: TGTGCCTGGGCGGTCGAGGGTGAGCAGTTCTTC.

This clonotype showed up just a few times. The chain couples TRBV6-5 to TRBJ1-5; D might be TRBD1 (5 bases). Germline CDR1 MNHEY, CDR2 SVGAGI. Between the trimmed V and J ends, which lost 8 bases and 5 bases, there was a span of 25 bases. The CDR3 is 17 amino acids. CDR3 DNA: TGTGCCAGCGTTCGCCTTAAACTAGGGGCGCGGGATCAGCCCCAGCATTTT. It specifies CASVRLKLGARDQPQHF.